The clone carrying this T cell receptor beta chain was recorded many times. Specified time point: newly diagnosed GD, antithyroid drugs for less than 3 months. With RNA extracted from PBMCs as input, the TCR library was made. This sample was included in a study of regulatory T cells in long-lasting Graves disease. J lost 1 base, V lost 3 bases, and 4 bases had no gene match. CDR1 and CDR2 (germline): SGDLS, YYNGEE. The CDR3 consists of 15 residues. Relying on iRepertoire HTBI primers and Arm-PCR of CDR3 regions, the team built TCR beta libraries. TCRdb called the multiplex PCR reads again in MiXCR, with one record for every CDR3 protein. Of 400,000 to 550,000 distinct CDR3 sequences in the sample, approximately 16% were seen once. The same sample was also used in a study of T cells in Graves' hyperthyroidism and ophthalmopathy.

This chain uses TRBV9 with TRBJ2-1; 7 nucleotides agree with TRBD1. The source of this sequence is a woman between 25 and 40 years old with Graves disease. The sequencing used peripheral blood mononuclear cells (PBMCs), collected at new diagnosis, from a patient treated with antithyroid drugs. CDR3 coding DNA: TGTGCCAGCAGCGGAGGGGGCCGGTCCTACAATGAGCAGTTCTTC. Amino acid sequence: CASSGGGRSYNEQFF.